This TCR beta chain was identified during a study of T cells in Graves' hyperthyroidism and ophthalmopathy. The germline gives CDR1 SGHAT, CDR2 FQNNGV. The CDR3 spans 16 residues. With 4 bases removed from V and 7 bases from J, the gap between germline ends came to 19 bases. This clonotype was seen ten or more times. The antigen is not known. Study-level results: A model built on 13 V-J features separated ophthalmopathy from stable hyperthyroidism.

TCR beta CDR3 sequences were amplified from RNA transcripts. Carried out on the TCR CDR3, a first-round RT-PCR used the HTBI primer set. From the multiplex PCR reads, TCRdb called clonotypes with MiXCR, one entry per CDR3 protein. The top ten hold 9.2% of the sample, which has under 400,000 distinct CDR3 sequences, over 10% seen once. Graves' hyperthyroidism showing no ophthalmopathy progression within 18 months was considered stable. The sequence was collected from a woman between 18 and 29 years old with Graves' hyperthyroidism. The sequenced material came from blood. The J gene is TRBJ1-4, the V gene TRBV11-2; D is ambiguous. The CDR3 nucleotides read TGTGCCAGCAGCTCAACAGCCGGGAAGATGGGTGAAAAACTGTTTTTT. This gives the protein CASSSTAGKMGEKLFF.